Presented here are 2 T cell receptor beta chains from one specimen sequenced in a study of cytomegalovirus exposure and HLA in healthy donors. Assay used: immunoSEQ multiplex PCR; TCRdb lists only in-frame clones, some missing. This repertoire shows 100,000 to 150,000 clones, approximately 95% found once; its top ten account for 1.7%. Material: PBMCs. The receptors were sampled from a man between 18 and 29 years old in good health and CMV-seronegative.

The chain joins TRBV7-9 to TRBJ2-1; 7 positions match TRBD2. CDR1 and CDR2 from the germline V gene are SEHNR and FQNEAQ (reference sequence). The CDR3 has 16 residues. V trimming: 3 bases; J trimming: 4 bases; junction bases outside the gene matches: 9. The CDR3 loop is CASSLPRLADYNEQFF. The CDR3, as DNA: TGTGCCAGCAGCTTGCCGAGGCTAGCGGATTACAATGAGCAGTTCTTC.

This clone was seen just once. The rearrangement uses TRBV7-9 and TRBJ2-1, with TRBD1 matching 8 bases. Germline loops: CDR1 SEHNR, CDR2 FQNEAQ (reference sequence). The V gene end was trimmed by 2 bases and the J gene end by 3 bases; junction bases not matched to a gene: 6. The length of the CDR3 is 16 residues. Written as DNA, the CDR3 is TGTGCCAGCAGCTTATGGACAGGGAGTTTCTACAATGAGCAGTTCTTC. Translating it yields CASSLWTGSFYNEQFF.